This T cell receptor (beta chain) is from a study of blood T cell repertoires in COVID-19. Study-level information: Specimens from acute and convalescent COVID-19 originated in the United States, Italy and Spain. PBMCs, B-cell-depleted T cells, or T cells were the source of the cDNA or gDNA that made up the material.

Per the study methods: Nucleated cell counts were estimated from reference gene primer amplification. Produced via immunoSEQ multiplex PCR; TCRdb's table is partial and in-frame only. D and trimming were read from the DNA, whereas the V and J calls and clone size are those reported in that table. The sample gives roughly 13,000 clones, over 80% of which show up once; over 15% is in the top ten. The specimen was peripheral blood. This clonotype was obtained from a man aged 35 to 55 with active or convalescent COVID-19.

Here the CDR3 DNA reads TGTGCCAGCTGTGGGACTAGCGGGGTGCCCGTGTCGGATGAGCAGTTCTTC. It codes for CASCGTSGVPVSDEQFF. The chain recombines TRBV6-4 with TRBJ2-1, with 13 positions matching TRBD2. The J segment lost 8 bases and the V segment lost 8 bases, leaving 15 bases of the junction unmatched. In germline, CDR1 is MRHNA, CDR2 SNTAGT. CDR3 length: 17 amino acids.